Listed below are T cell receptor beta chains from one sample, sequenced in a study of T cell clusters in autoimmune cytopenias. One entry per CDR3 protein, without DNA, is what TCRdb gives after re-calling the multiplex PCR reads. Here the sample table reports under 15,000 distinct CDR3 sequences. Sequencing was done on a sample of peripheral blood. Receptors originate from a human donor with an autoimmune cytopenia or autoimmune hepatitis (not recorded which). Each CDR3 is given with its conserved first and last residue. The size field is filled for only some rows; it gives once, few, many or a size class.

j_call clone_size v_call cdr3_aa
TRBJ2-2 - TRBV7-6 CASSSPVTGVILNTGELFF
TRBJ2-3 - TRBV6-5 CASSYFNSPDTQYF
TRBJ1-3 - TRBV15 CATSPHSSGNTIYF
TRBJ1-1 medium-sized TRBV11-1 CASSLTRTSMNTEAFF
TRBJ1-4 - TRBV6-1 CASRQQGASNEKLFF
TRBJ1-2 - TRBV30 CAWRETGYYGYTF
TRBJ2-4 - TRBV5-5 CASSLEEPRDIQYF
TRBJ1-1 - TRBV19 CASSDTRGRAGREAFF
TRBJ2-7 - TRBV12-3/TRBV12-4 CASSFGTAYYEQYF
TRBJ2-7 medium-sized TRBV19 CASSIQETSYEQYF
TRBJ2-3 medium-sized TRBV30 CAWRGLPDTQYF
TRBJ2-5 medium-sized TRBV29-1 CSTGLAETQYF
TRBJ2-2 - TRBV28 CASKEGAVTGELFF
TRBJ1-1 - TRBV6-5 CASSQPRDRANTEAFF
TRBJ1-6 - TRBV10-3 CAISADRGDSPLHF
TRBJ1-2 - TRBV7-2 CASSLAGQLNAYGYTF
TRBJ1-5 - TRBV6-1 CASSFQGQPQHF
TRBJ1-2 - TRBV6-1 CAIRGGAGYGYTF
TRBJ2-3 - TRBV5-1 CASSLVASGADTQYF
TRBJ2-7 medium-sized TRBV19 CASSETSFYEQYF
TRBJ2-1 - TRBV24-1 CATSDMVPSGSYNEQFF
TRBJ1-3 - TRBV30 CAWMNEGNTIYF
TRBJ1-6 - TRBV12-3/TRBV12-4 CASSFAGRGSPLHF
TRBJ2-2 - TRBV27 CASTRQGDTGELFF
TRBJ2-1 medium-sized TRBV6-6 CASSPGTSGYNEQFF
TRBJ1-6 medium-sized TRBV19 CASSPRDRVNSPLHF
TRBJ1-2 - TRBV18 CASSTGREFGYTF
TRBJ1-6 - TRBV5-4 CASSPQPGPDSPLHF
TRBJ1-4 - TRBV6-5 CASGRGSRDEKLFF
TRBJ2-1 - TRBV18 CASSPLGTSLGEQFF
TRBJ2-3 - TRBV30 CAWSTGTWGGDTQYF
TRBJ1-4 - TRBV6-5 CASRRTGFNEKLFF
TRBJ1-5 - TRBV19 CASSIWLNQPQHF
TRBJ2-7 - TRBV19 CASSILSGAYEQYF
TRBJ2-5 - TRBV5-6 CASSLRGAETQYF
TRBJ2-5 medium-sized TRBV5-4 CASSLVRGETQYF
TRBJ1-1 medium-sized TRBV27 CASSLGTLNTEAFF
TRBJ1-2 - TRBV30 CAWGQGNYGYTF
TRBJ2-3 - TRBV7-9 CASSLVGTSTDTQYF
TRBJ1-2 - TRBV5-1 CASSSPPLYGYTF
TRBJ2-1 - TRBV10-3 CAISDGGQGLNEQFF
TRBJ1-5 - TRBV6-6 CASSYSGIGPQHF
TRBJ2-2 - TRBV6-2/TRBV6-3 CASREDRAGSGELFF
TRBJ1-2 - TRBV5-6 CASSLGTVVRSGYTF
TRBJ2-3 medium-sized TRBV19 CASTGGQGWTDTQYF
TRBJ2-1 - TRBV12-3/TRBV12-4 CASSSGTSGEQFF
TRBJ1-6 medium-sized TRBV15 CATSRAVGGNSPLHF